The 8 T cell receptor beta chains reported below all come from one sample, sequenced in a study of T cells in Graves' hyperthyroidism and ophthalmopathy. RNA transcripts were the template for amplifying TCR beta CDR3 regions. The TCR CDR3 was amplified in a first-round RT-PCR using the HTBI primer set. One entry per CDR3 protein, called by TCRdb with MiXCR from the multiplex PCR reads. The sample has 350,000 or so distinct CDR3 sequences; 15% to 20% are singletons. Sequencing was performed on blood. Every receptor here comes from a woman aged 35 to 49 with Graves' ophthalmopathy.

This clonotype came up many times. CDR3 sequence reads: CASSFGRRLRETQYF. CDR3 DNA: TGTGCCAGCAGTTTTGGTAGGAGGTTGAGGGAGACCCAGTACTTC. The V and J genes are TRBV12-3 or TRBV12-4 and TRBJ2-5; a weak D match, TRBD2 (5 bases). The CDR3 extends over 15 amino acids. Trimming removed 3 bases from V and 5 bases from J, with 16 bases in between.

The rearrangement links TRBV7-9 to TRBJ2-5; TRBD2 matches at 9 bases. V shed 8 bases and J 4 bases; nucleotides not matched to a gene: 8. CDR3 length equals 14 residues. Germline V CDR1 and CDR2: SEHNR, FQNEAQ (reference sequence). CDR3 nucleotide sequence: TGTGCCAGCGGAACAGCGGGAGGTTCAGAGACCCAGTACTTC. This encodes CASGTAGGSETQYF.

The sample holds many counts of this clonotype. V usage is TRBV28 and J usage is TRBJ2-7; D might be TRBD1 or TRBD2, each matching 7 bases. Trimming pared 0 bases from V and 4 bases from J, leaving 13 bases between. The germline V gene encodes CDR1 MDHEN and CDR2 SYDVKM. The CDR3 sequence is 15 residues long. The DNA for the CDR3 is TGTGCCAGCAGTTTATGGACAGGGAGGGAGTACGAGCAGTACTTC. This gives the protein CASSLWTGREYEQYF.

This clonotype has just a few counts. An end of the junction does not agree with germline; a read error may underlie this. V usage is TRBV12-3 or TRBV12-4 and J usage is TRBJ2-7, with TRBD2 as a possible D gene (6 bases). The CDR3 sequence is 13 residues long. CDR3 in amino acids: CASSLATNYEQYF. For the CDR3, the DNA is TGTGCCAGCAGTCTAGCGACCAACTACGAGCAGTACTTC.

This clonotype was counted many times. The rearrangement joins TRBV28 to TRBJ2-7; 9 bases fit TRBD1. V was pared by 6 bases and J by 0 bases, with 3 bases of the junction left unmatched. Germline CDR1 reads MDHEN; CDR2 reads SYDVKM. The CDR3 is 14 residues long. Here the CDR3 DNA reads TGTGCCAGCAGAAAACAGGGGGCCTCCTACGAGCAGTACTTC. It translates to CASRKQGASYEQYF. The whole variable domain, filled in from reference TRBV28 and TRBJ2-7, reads DVKVTQSSRYLVKRTGEKVFLECVQDMDHENMFWYRQDPGLGLRLIYFSYDVKMKEKGDIPEGYSVSREKKERFSLILESASTNQTSMYLCASRKQGASYEQYFGPGTRLTVT.

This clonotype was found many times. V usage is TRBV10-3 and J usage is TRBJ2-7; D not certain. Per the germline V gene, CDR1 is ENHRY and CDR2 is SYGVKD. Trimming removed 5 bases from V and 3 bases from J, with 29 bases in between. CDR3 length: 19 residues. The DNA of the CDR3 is TGTGCCATCAGTCCAAAACTTGTAGGTTCAGTTTTGGTTCTCTACGAGCAGTACTTC. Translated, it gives CAISPKLVGSVLVLYEQYF.

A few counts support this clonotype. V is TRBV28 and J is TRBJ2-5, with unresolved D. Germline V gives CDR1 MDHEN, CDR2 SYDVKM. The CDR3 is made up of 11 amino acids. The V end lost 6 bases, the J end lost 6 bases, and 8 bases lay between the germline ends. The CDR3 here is CASRGRQTQYF. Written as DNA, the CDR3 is TGTGCCAGCAGAGGGCGGCAGACCCAGTACTTC.

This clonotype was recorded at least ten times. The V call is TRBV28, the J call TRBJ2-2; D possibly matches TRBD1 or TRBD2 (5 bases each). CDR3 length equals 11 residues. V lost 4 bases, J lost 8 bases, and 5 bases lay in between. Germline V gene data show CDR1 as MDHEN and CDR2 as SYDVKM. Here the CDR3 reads CASSWGGELFF. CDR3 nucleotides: TGTGCCAGCAGTTGGGGGGGGGAGCTGTTTTTT.